Presented here are 8 T cell receptor beta chains from one specimen sequenced in a study of shared clonotypes between healthy human individuals. Repertoires were generated with immunoSEQ multiplex PCR, while TCRdb's copy carries only in-frame clones and drops some. The sample carries 2,500,000 or so clones, 90% to 95% recorded once. The material sequenced was naive CD4+ T cells sorted from blood. The subset denotes: CD45RA+ positively selected. These receptor sequences come from a man younger than 30 in good health.

The V and J genes are TRBV11-2 and TRBJ2-1; D is possibly TRBD2 (6 bases). The CDR3 loop spans 17 amino acids. Germline V gene data show CDR1 as SGHAT and CDR2 as FQNNGV. The V gene lost 4 bases and the J gene lost 4 bases, with 20 bases spanning the gap. The CDR3 DNA follows: TGTGCCAGCAGCTCCCCTGGAGGGAGGACCCCTTACAATGAGCAGTTCTTC. Protein product: CASSSPGGRTPYNEQFF.

CDR3 sequence reads: CATIGAHTYEQYF. The CDR3 bases are TGTGCCACAATAGGGGCGCACACCTACGAGCAGTACTTC. The chain has TRBV9 and TRBJ2-7; a weak D match, TRBD1 (5 bases). This CDR3 spans 13 amino acids. Germline loops: CDR1 SGDLS, CDR2 YYNGEE. Trimming removed 9 bases at V and 2 bases at J, with 15 bases between.

The chain uses TRBV18 and TRBJ1-1; D is perhaps TRBD1 (5 bases). Trimming removed 4 bases from V and 5 bases from J, with 17 bases in between. CDR1 and CDR2 (germline): KGHSH, LQKENI. This CDR3 region has 15 residues. CDR3 sequence: CASSRQTPGGTEAFF. In nucleotides, the CDR3 is TGTGCCAGCTCACGACAGACACCGGGGGGGACTGAAGCTTTCTTT.

The chain has TRBV6-5 and TRBJ2-3; no clear D. CDR3 length equals 15 residues. V was pared by 5 bases and J by 0 bases, with 12 bases between. Germline V gene data show CDR1 as MNHEY and CDR2 as SVGAGI. The CDR3: CASSPLKSSTDTQYF. As DNA, the CDR3 is TGTGCCAGCAGTCCACTTAAGAGTAGCACAGATACGCAGTATTTT.

This clone occurred once. The chain joins TRBV5-1 to TRBJ1-6; perhaps TRBD1 as D (5 bases). The CDR3 contains 15 residues. CDR1 is SGHRS and CDR2 is YFSETQ in the germline V gene. Trimming left V 0 bases short and J 9 bases short, with 13 bases between. CDR3 bases: TGCGCCAGCAGCTTGGGGCAGGGAACGGGTTCACCCCTCCACTTT. Protein product: CASSLGQGTGSPLHF. The whole variable domain, remainder taken from reference TRBV5-1 and TRBJ1-6, is KAGVTQTPRYLIKTRGQQVTLSCSPISGHRSVSWYQQTPGQGLQFLFEYFSETQRNKGNFPGRFSGRQFSNSRSEMNVSTLELGDSALYLCASSLGQGTGSPLHFGNGTRLTVT.

The chain is built from TRBV4-2 and TRBJ1-3, with TRBD1 as a possible D gene (5 bases). The germline V gene encodes CDR1 LGHNA and CDR2 YNFKEQ. Trimming stripped 0 bases from V and 8 bases from J, with 11 bases between. This CDR3 comprises 14 residues. Here the CDR3 DNA reads TGTGCCAGCAGCCAAGAGTGGCAGGGTGACACCATATATTTT. This sequence encodes CASSQEWQGDTIYF.

In the case of this clone: The sample holds other DNA sequences that translate to the same CDR3. The V and J genes are TRBV11-3 and TRBJ2-5, with D maybe TRBD2 (6 bases). The CDR3 is 15 residues long. Trimming removed 5 bases at V and 1 base at J, with 14 bases between. Per germline, CDR1 SGHNT and CDR2 YENEEA. Here the CDR3 DNA reads TGTGCCAGCAGCCCGGGGCAGGGACTCCAAGAGACCCAGTACTTC. Protein: CASSPGQGLQETQYF.

This chain uses TRBV5-1 with TRBJ2-1; 10 positions match TRBD2. The CDR3 sequence is 15 residues long. Germline V gene lookup returns CDR1 SGHRS and CDR2 YFSETQ. The V gene end was trimmed by 4 bases and the J gene end by 7 bases; junction bases not matched to a gene: 8. CDR3 coding DNA: TGCGCCAGCAGCCAAGAAGGACTAGCGGTAAATGAGCAGTTCTTC. Its translation: CASSQEGLAVNEQFF.